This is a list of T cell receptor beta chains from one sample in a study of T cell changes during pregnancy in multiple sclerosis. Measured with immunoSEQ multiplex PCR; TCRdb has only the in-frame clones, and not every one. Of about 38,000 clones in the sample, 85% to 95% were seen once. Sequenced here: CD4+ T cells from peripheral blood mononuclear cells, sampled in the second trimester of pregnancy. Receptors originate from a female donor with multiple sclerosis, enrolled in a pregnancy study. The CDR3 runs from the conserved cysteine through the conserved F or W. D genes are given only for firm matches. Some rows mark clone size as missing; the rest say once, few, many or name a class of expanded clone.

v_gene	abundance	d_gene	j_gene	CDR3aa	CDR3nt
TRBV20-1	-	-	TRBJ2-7	CSAEDSYEQYF	TGCAGTGCTGAGGACTCCTACGAGCAGTACTTC
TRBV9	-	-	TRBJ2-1	CASSTRTSLNEQFF	TGTGCCAGCAGCACTCGGACTTCCTTAAATGAGCAGTTCTTC
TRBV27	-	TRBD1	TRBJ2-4	CASSLSKRTGDLAKNIQYF	TGTGCCAGCAGTTTATCGAAGCGAACAGGGGACCTAGCCAAAAACATTCAGTACTTC
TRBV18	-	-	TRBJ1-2	CASSPRQLKLFNYGYTF	TGTGCCAGCTCACCTCGACAGCTTAAACTTTTTAACTATGGCTACACCTTC
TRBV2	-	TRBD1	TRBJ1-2	CASRQPGQKKDYGYTF	TGTGCCAGCAGGCAGCCGGGACAGAAGAAGGACTATGGCTACACCTTC
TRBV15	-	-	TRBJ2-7	CATSRDAASSYEQYF	TGTGCCACCAGCAGAGATGCTGCGAGCTCCTACGAGCAGTACTTC
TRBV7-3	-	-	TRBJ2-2	CASSLETYTGELFF	TGTGCCAGCAGCTTAGAGACATACACCGGGGAGCTGTTTTTT
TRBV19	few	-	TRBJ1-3	CASSMGGNTIYF	TGTGCCAGTAGTATGGGGGGGAACACCATATATTTT
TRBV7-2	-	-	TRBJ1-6	CASSLAGGSPLHF	TGTGCCAGCAGCTTAGCGGGGGGTTCACCCCTCCACTTT
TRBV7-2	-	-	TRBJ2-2	CASSLGQGRTGELFF	TGTGCCAGCAGCTTAGGGCAGGGGCGCACCGGGGAGCTGTTTTTT
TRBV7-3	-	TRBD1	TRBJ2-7	CASSLIADRGGEQYF	TGTGCCAGCAGCTTAATAGCCGACAGGGGTGGCGAGCAGTACTTC
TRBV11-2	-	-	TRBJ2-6	CASSLGRSGGANVLTF	TGTGCCAGCAGCTTAGGACGGAGCGGAGGCGCCAACGTCCTGACTTTC
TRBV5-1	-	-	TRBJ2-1	CASSWAGAGNNEQFF	TGCGCCAGCAGCTGGGCTGGCGCGGGCAACAATGAGCAGTTCTTC
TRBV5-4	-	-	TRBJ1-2	CASSFANLAGYTF	TGTGCCAGCAGCTTTGCCAATCTTGCGGGCTACACCTTC
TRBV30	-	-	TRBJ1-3	CAWSRGPGNTIYF	TGTGCCTGGAGTCGCGGCCCCGGAAACACCATATATTTT
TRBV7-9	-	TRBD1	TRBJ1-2	CASTLRQTGAGYTF	TGTGCCAGCACCCTTCGTCAAACAGGGGCGGGCTACACCTTC
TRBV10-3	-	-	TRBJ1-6	CAISESEAYNSPLHF	TGTGCCATCAGTGAGTCGGAGGCCTATAATTCACCCCTCCACTTT
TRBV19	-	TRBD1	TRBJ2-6	CASSIPGQGATGANVLTF	TGTGCCAGTAGTATTCCGGGACAGGGGGCTACTGGGGCCAACGTCCTGACTTTC
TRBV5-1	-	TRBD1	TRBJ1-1	CASSFGGTGDTEAFF	TGCGCCAGCAGCTTTGGGGGGACAGGGGACACTGAAGCTTTCTTT
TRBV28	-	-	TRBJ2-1	CASSFLKRNEQFF	TGTGCCAGCAGTTTTTTAAAGAGGAATGAGCAGTTCTTC
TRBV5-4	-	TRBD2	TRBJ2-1	CASSWGLAATNNEQFF	TGTGCCAGCAGCTGGGGACTAGCCGCGACTAACAATGAGCAGTTCTTC
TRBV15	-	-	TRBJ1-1	CATSRQTVGDTEAFF	TGTGCCACCAGCAGACAGACAGTAGGCGACACTGAAGCTTTCTTT
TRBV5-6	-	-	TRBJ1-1	CASSLGGNTEAFF	TGTGCCAGCAGCTTGGGAGGGAACACTGAAGCTTTCTTT
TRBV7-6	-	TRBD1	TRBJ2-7	CASSLIVAGGSYEQYF	TGTGCCAGCAGCTTAATAGTGGCAGGGGGTTCCTACGAGCAGTACTTC